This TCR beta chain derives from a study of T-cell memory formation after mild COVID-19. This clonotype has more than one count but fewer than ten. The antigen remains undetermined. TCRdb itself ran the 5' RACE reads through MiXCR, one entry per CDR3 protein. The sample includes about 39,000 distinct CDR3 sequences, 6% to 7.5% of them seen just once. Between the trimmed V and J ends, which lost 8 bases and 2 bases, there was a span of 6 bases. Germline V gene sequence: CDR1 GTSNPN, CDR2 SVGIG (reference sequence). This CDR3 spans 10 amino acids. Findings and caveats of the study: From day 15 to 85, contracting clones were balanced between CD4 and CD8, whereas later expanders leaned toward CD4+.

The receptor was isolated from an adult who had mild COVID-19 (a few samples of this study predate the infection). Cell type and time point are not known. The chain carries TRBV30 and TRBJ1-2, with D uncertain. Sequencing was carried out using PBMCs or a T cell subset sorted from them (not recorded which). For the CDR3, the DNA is TGTGCCGCTAGGAACTATGGCTACACCTTC. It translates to CAARNYGYTF. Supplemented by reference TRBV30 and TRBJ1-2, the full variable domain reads SQTIHQWPATLVQPVGSPLSLECTVEGTSNPNLYWYRQAAGRGLQLLFYSVGIGQISSEVPQNLSASRPQDRQFILSSKKLLLSDSGFYLCAARNYGYTFGSGTRLTVV.